Reported below is one T cell receptor (beta chain). What it binds is not known. The sample is drawn from a study of T-cell memory formation after mild COVID-19. The CDR3 extends over 15 amino acids. CDR1 is SNHLY, CDR2 FYNNEI, per germline. Trimming cost V 3 bases and J 6 bases; bases outside gene matches: 6. Findings and limits, study-wide: CM and EM subsets held most contracting CD4+ clones; EMRA held CD8+ ones.

One entry per CDR3 protein, called by TCRdb with MiXCR from the 5' RACE reads. This table has 200,000 to 250,000 distinct CDR3 sequences, over 15% appearing once. Sequencing input: PBMCs or a T cell subset sorted from them (not recorded which). This TCR derives from an adult woman who had mild COVID-19 (a few samples of this study predate the infection). Cell type and time point are not known. The chain recombines TRBV2 with TRBJ2-1, with 9 positions matching TRBD2. The CDR3 DNA reads TGTGCCAGCAGTGATGTGACTAGCGGCTCCAATGAGCAGTTCTTC. As protein: CASSDVTSGSNEQFF.